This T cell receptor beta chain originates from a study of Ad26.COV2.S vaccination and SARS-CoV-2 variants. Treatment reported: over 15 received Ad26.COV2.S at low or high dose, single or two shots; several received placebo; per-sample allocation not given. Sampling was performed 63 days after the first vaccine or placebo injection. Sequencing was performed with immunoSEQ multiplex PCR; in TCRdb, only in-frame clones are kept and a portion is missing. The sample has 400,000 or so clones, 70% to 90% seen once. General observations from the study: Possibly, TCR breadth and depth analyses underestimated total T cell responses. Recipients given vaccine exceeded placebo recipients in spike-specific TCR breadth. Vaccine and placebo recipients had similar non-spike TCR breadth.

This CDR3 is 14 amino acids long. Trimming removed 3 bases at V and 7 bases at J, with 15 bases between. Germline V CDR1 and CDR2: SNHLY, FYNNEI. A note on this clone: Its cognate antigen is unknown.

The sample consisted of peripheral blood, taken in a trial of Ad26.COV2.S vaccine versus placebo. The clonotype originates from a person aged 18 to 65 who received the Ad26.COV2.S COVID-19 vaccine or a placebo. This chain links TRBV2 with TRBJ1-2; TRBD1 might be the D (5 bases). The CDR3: CASSDQGTSGGYTF. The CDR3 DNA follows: TGTGCCAGCAGTGATCAGGGCACTAGCGGTGGCTACACCTTC.